The 26 T cell receptor beta chains presented below share a single source sample, sequenced in a study of T-cell memory formation after mild COVID-19. Each CDR3 protein is one row after TCRdb ran MiXCR on the 5' RACE reads. Here the sample spans 450,000 or so distinct CDR3 sequences, approximately 23% being singletons. Sequencing was done on a sample of PBMCs or a T cell subset sorted from them (not recorded which). Source of these receptors: an adult woman who had mild COVID-19 (a few samples of this study predate the infection). Cell type and time point are not known.

In its sample, this clonotype was seen a few times. The rearrangement uses TRBV5-6 and TRBJ2-3; a possible D gene is TRBD1 (5 bases). Germline-derived CDR1 and CDR2 are SGHDT and YYEEEE. The CDR3 is 14 amino acids. V was shortened by 7 bases and J by 5 bases, with 17 bases between the two germline ends. The CDR3 reads CASQIQGSEDTQYF. The CDR3 DNA sequence: TGTGCCAGCCAGATCCAGGGATCGGAAGATACGCAGTATTTT.

This clonotype turned up a few times. The gene calls are TRBV24-1 and TRBJ2-3; the D gene could be TRBD1 or TRBD2 (6 bases each). V lost 5 bases and J 1 base, leaving 12 bases between the germline ends. Germline CDR1 and CDR2: KGHDR and SFDVKD. This CDR3 region has 15 residues. As DNA, the CDR3 is TGTGCCACCAGTGTTCTTGGGGGGCGCACAGATACGCAGTATTTT. The encoded protein is CATSVLGGRTDTQYF.

The chain has TRBV12-3 or TRBV12-4 and TRBJ2-3; either TRBD1 or TRBD2 may supply D (6 bases each). V lost 1 base to trimming and J lost 1 base, with 18 bases between them. The CDR3 sequence is 18 residues long. The CDR3 region is CASSLGFGGRAGTDTQYF. The CDR3, as DNA: TGTGCCAGCAGTTTAGGGTTCGGGGGCAGGGCTGGCACAGATACGCAGTATTTT.

J is TRBJ2-1 and V is TRBV7-9; a weak D match, TRBD2 (5 bases). Germline V gives CDR1 SEHNR, CDR2 FQNEAQ (reference sequence). Trimming took 7 bases from V and 0 from J, leaving 10 bases between them. This CDR3 comprises 14 residues. In DNA, the CDR3 is TGTGCCAGCATGAGTGGGAGCTCCTACAATGAGCAGTTCTTC. This gives the protein CASMSGSSYNEQFF.

V is TRBV6-6 and J is TRBJ2-1, with 8 bases fitting TRBD2. CDR3 length: 16 residues. The germline gives CDR1 MNHNY, CDR2 SVGAGI (reference sequence). V shed 4 bases and J 8 bases; nucleotides not matched to a gene: 13. The CDR3 spells CASSFSQLAAGYEQFF. CDR3 DNA: TGTGCCAGCAGTTTCTCTCAACTAGCGGCTGGTTATGAGCAGTTCTTC.

The gene calls are TRBV5-6 and TRBJ2-5; 11 nucleotides align to TRBD2. There are 16 residues in the CDR3. Germline V gives CDR1 SGHDT, CDR2 YYEEEE. V lost 3 bases and J lost 5; bases outside the gene matches: 9. The chain's CDR3 is CASSSRLAGWKETQYF. Here the CDR3 DNA reads TGTGCCAGCAGCTCCAGACTAGCGGGGTGGAAGGAGACCCAGTACTTC. Variable domain in full (rest from reference TRBV5-6 and TRBJ2-5): DAGVTQSPTHLIKTRGQQVTLRCSPKSGHDTVSWYQQALGQGPQFIFQYYEEEERQRGNFPDRFSGHQFPNYSSELNVNALLLGDSALYLCASSSRLAGWKETQYFGPGTRLLVL.

Remarks on this clonotype: It is likely a read error, because the conserved phenylalanine at the end of the CDR3 is missing. The J gene is TRBJ1-2, the V gene TRBV7-9, with a tentative D call TRBD1 (6 bases). CDR1 is SEHNR, CDR2 FQNEAQ, per germline (reference sequence). This CDR3 comprises 14 residues. Trimming shortened V by 4 bases and J by 3 bases, and 12 bases separated the two germline ends. In nucleotides, the CDR3 is TGTGCCAGCAGCTCGACAGGCTTAGACTATGGCTACACCTTA. Its translation: CASSSTGLDYGYTL.

In this sample, this clonotype turned up a few times. J is TRBJ2-1 and V is TRBV12-3 or TRBV12-4, with TRBD1 as a possible D gene (6 bases). The V and J ends lost 0 bases and 5 bases respectively, with 14 bases between them. This CDR3 region has 16 residues. CDR3 loop: CASSLAQGIVDNEQFF. In DNA, the CDR3 is TGTGCCAGCAGTTTAGCCCAGGGGATTGTCGACAATGAGCAGTTCTTC.

The rearrangement joins TRBV7-9 to TRBJ1-1; unclear D gene. This CDR3 spans 15 amino acids. In germline, CDR1 is SEHNR, CDR2 FQNEAQ (reference sequence). Trimming stripped 3 bases from V and 1 base from J, with 12 bases between. The CDR3 here is CASSFLGLGNTEAFF. The CDR3 DNA follows: TGTGCCAGCAGCTTCCTGGGCCTTGGGAACACTGAAGCTTTCTTT. The whole variable domain, remainder taken from reference TRBV7-9 and TRBJ1-1, is DTGVSQNPRHKITKRGQNVTFRCDPISEHNRLYWYRQTLGQGPEFLTYFQNEAQLEKSRLLSDRFSAERPKGSFSTLEIQRTEQGDSAMYLCASSFLGLGNTEAFFGQGTRLTVV.

This clonotype has ten or more counts. This chain links TRBV7-9 with TRBJ2-7; 12 bases are a match to TRBD2. The V and J ends lost 3 bases and 5 bases, in that order; junction bases with no gene match: 5. The V gene's germline CDR1 is SEHNR and CDR2 FQNEAQ (reference sequence). The CDR3 extends over 15 amino acids. This CDR3 is CASSFGLAGRDEQYF. The CDR3, as DNA: TGTGCCAGCAGCTTCGGACTAGCGGGAAGAGACGAGCAGTACTTC.

This clonotype was counted only a few times. The CDR3 loop reads CASSPWGAGDTGELFF. DNA of the CDR3: TGCGCCAGCAGCCCCTGGGGAGCGGGGGACACCGGGGAGCTGTTTTTT. The chain recombines TRBV5-1 with TRBJ2-2; 8 positions match TRBD2. The CDR3 has 16 amino acids. With 4 bases clipped from V and 3 bases from J, the junction kept 8 bases outside the gene matches. From germline, CDR1 is SGHRS and CDR2 YFSETQ. Filled out from reference TRBV5-1 and TRBJ2-2, the complete variable domain reads KAGVTQTPRYLIKTRGQQVTLSCSPISGHRSVSWYQQTPGQGLQFLFEYFSETQRNKGNFPGRFSGRQFSNSRSEMNVSTLELGDSALYLCASSPWGAGDTGELFFGEGSRLTVL.

The V and J genes are TRBV29-1 and TRBJ2-2; TRBD1 agrees at 8 bases. V lost 4 bases to trimming and J lost 4 bases; unmatched junction nucleotides: 2. Germline V gene sequence: CDR1 SQVTM, CDR2 ANQGSEA. This CDR3 spans 13 amino acids. The CDR3 protein is CSVGRGLTGELFF. In nucleotides, the CDR3 is TGCAGCGTTGGCAGGGGGCTCACCGGGGAGCTGTTTTTT.

This clonotype turned up a few times. V usage is TRBV7-9 and J usage is TRBJ2-1; weak D call: TRBD2 (5 bases). The germline V and J ends were trimmed by 4 bases and 1 base, with 11 bases remaining between them. CDR3 length: 15 amino acids. Germline loops: CDR1 SEHNR, CDR2 FQNEAQ (reference sequence). In nucleotides, the CDR3 is TGTGCCAGCAGCTCGGACTCAGTTTCCTACAATGAGCAGTTCTTC. This translates into CASSSDSVSYNEQFF.

This rearrangement joins TRBV24-1 to TRBJ2-5, with TRBD2 matching over 8 bases. J lost 4 bases, V lost 2 bases, and 5 bases had no gene match. In germline, CDR1 is KGHDR, CDR2 SFDVKD. CDR3 length: 15 residues. As DNA, the CDR3 is TGTGCCACCAGTGATTCTGGGCTAGCGGGAGAGACCCAGTACTTC. Protein product: CATSDSGLAGETQYF.

This clonotype occurred a few times. The chain has TRBV6-5 and TRBJ2-1, with D perhaps TRBD2 (5 bases). CDR3 length equals 15 residues. Germline assignment: CDR1 MNHEY and CDR2 SVGAGI. V gave up 5 bases and J gave up 2 bases, with 13 bases separating them. For the CDR3, the DNA is TGTGCCAGCAGTCGGCAGCGGATCACCTACAATGAGCAGTTCTTC. It yields the protein CASSRQRITYNEQFF.

This sequence joins TRBV15 and TRBJ1-6, with D hard to call. CDR3 length: 15 residues. Trimming stripped 4 bases from V and 6 bases from J, with 13 bases between. Germline CDR1 LNHNV, CDR2 YYDKDF (reference sequence). The CDR3 region has the DNA TGTGCCACCAGCATACCCCGGGAATCTAATTCACCCCTCCACTTT. Translating it yields CATSIPRESNSPLHF.

There are a few counts of this clonotype. V usage is TRBV4-2 and J usage is TRBJ2-4; 16 nucleotides match TRBD2. Unmatched junction bases numbered 12, after V lost 5 bases and J lost 2 bases. Germline CDR1 is LGHNA and CDR2 is YNFKEQ. The CDR3 has 20 amino acids. CDR3 sequence (DNA): TGTGCCAGCAGCACCCGGGGACTAGCGGGAGGGCCAGGGTCCAAAAACATTCAGTACTTC. Protein sequence: CASSTRGLAGGPGSKNIQYF.

This clonotype showed up just a few times. The V and J genes are TRBV13 and TRBJ2-7; 8 nucleotides match TRBD1. Trimming removed 5 bases from V and 5 bases from J; junction bases left unmatched: 8. Germline-derived CDR1 and CDR2 are PRHDT and FYEKMQ (reference sequence). CDR3 length equals 14 residues. CDR3 bases: TGTGCCAGCAGCCCCCGGACAGGGAACCACGAGCAGTACTTC. Encoded protein: CASSPRTGNHEQYF.

In its sample, this clonotype was seen a few times. This chain joins TRBV29-1 and TRBJ2-7; D not resolved. The germline V and J ends were trimmed by 4 bases and 4 bases, with 8 bases remaining between them. Per germline, CDR1 SQVTM and CDR2 ANQGSEA. The CDR3 has 11 amino acids. CDR3 residues: CSVATVYEQYF. The CDR3 nucleotides read TGCAGCGTTGCCACAGTTTACGAGCAGTACTTC.

This clonotype turned up a few times. The chain couples TRBV29-1 to TRBJ1-3; D is unclear. Germline V gene sequence: CDR1 SQVTM, CDR2 ANQGSEA. Between the trimmed V and J ends, which lost 5 bases and 2 bases, there was a span of 13 bases. The CDR3 contains 14 residues. The CDR3 loop reads CSVWSGEPGNTIYF. As DNA, the CDR3 is TGCAGCGTTTGGAGTGGGGAGCCTGGAAACACCATATATTTT.

This clonotype was picked up many times. This chain uses TRBV5-1 with TRBJ2-2; 8 bases match TRBD1. The CDR3 is 14 amino acids. V gave up 4 bases and J gave up 4 bases; unmatched junction bases: 3. CDR1 SGHRS and CDR2 YFSETQ come from the germline V gene. CDR3 loop: CASSPTGGTGELFF. In DNA form, the CDR3 reads TGCGCCAGCAGCCCTACAGGGGGCACCGGGGAGCTGTTTTTT. The full variable domain, rest sourced from reference TRBV5-1 and TRBJ2-2, is KAGVTQTPRYLIKTRGQQVTLSCSPISGHRSVSWYQQTPGQGLQFLFEYFSETQRNKGNFPGRFSGRQFSNSRSEMNVSTLELGDSALYLCASSPTGGTGELFFGEGSRLTVL.

This clonotype appeared a few times. The V call is TRBV7-3, the J call TRBJ2-1; D assignment may be TRBD1 or TRBD2 (5 bases each). Germline V CDR1 and CDR2: SGHTA, FQGTGA. The CDR3 runs 14 residues. Trimming pared 5 bases from V and 7 bases from J, leaving 15 bases between. The CDR3 DNA follows: TGTGCCAGCAGCATCGAGGGACCCTTGAATGAGCAGTTCTTC. Translated: CASSIEGPLNEQFF.

The J gene is TRBJ2-7, the V gene TRBV12-3 or TRBV12-4; D is perhaps TRBD1 (6 bases). The CDR3 extends over 14 amino acids. Trimming left V 3 bases short and J 6 bases short, with 15 bases between. In nucleotides, the CDR3 is TGTGCCAGCAGTTTGACAGGTGTGCGTGGCGAGCAGTACTTC. It translates to CASSLTGVRGEQYF.

In this sample, this clonotype turned up a few times. The chain is built from TRBV7-6 and TRBJ2-1; the match to TRBD2 covers 7 bases. Germline values: CDR1 SGHVS, CDR2 FNYEAQ. This CDR3 is built from 15 residues. Trimming at V came to 2 bases and at J to 3 bases, leaving 4 bases not matched to a gene. The CDR3 reads CASSLRLAIYNEQFF. CDR3 DNA: TGTGCCAGCAGCTTAAGACTAGCTATCTACAATGAGCAGTTCTTC.

This clonotype was seen only a few times. The chain is built from TRBV27 and TRBJ2-3; a weak D match, TRBD1 (6 bases). V lost 8 bases, J lost 6 bases, and 12 bases lay in between. Germline V lookup: CDR1 MNHEY, CDR2 SMNVEV (reference sequence). The CDR3 spans 12 residues. The DNA for the CDR3 is TGTGCCAGCGGCTTTCAGGGGGATACGCAGTATTTT. It codes for CASGFQGDTQYF.

This rearrangement joins TRBV21-1 to TRBJ1-4; whether TRBD1, the table's D call, matches the DNA was not checked. TRBV21-1 is a recognized pseudogene. The CDR3 is 13 amino acids. As DNA, the CDR3 is TGTGCCAGCTCGGACAGGGAGGGTGAAAAACTGTTTTTT. Its protein product is CASSDREGEKLFF.